Below are 20 T cell receptor beta chains sequenced from a single sample in a study of shared clonotypes between healthy human individuals (dated by TCRdb to about 2020). Library creation used the immunoSEQ multiplex PCR assay. TCRdb took over this immuneACCESS table, retaining in-frame rearrangements with V and J assigned. Such tables are incomplete; in checked studies, under half of the missing clones stem from an unresolved V gene, and the remainder is unexplained. The table for this sample lists about 2.3 million clones; approximately 93% of them were counted only once. Jointly, the top ten make up 0.39% of the sample. The sample was naive CD4+ T cells from PBMCs. The sample's cell subset or site label, in plain terms: CD45RA+ positively selected. These receptor sequences come from a man aged 18 to 29 in good health. Some clones in this sample may be carry-over from other donors' samples.

J is TRBJ2-5 and V is TRBV6-1; 10 bases line up with TRBD1. Germline-derived CDR1 and CDR2 are MNHNS and SASEGT. The CDR3 is made up of 14 amino acids. V gave up 7 bases and J gave up 5 bases; unmatched junction bases: 7. The CDR3 DNA sequence: TGTGCCAGCACCCTAAGGGGACAGGGGGAGACCCAGTACTTC. As protein: CASTLRGQGETQYF.

The chain employs TRBV5-6 and TRBJ2-1, with 11 bases lining up with TRBD2. This CDR3 is 15 amino acids long. The V gene's germline CDR1 is SGHDT and CDR2 YYEEEE. V was pared by 0 bases and J by 6 bases, with 2 bases of the junction left unmatched. The CDR3 nucleotides read TGTGCCAGCAGCTTGGATCTAGCGGGAGGCAATGAGCAGTTCTTC. This codes for CASSLDLAGGNEQFF.

This clone was observed a single time. The chain recombines TRBV7-8 with TRBJ2-5; TRBD2 aligns across 10 bases. With V trimmed by 7 bases and J by 2 bases, 7 bases remained unmatched. The CDR3 length is 15 residues. Per germline, CDR1 SGHVS and CDR2 FQNEAQ. CDR3 protein: CASILAGGFQETQYF. The CDR3, as DNA: TGTGCCAGCATTTTAGCGGGGGGATTTCAAGAGACCCAGTACTTC.

The chain joins TRBV7-8 to TRBJ2-7, with 8 bases lining up with TRBD1. This CDR3 comprises 15 residues. Germline loops: CDR1 SGHVS, CDR2 FQNEAQ. The ends lost 5 bases at V and 0 bases at J; junction bases unmatched: 6. In DNA form, the CDR3 reads TGTGCCAGCAGCGCGGGGACAGGCCGCTCCTACGAGCAGTACTTC. Encoded protein: CASSAGTGRSYEQYF.

The V gene is TRBV19, the J gene TRBJ2-3; no firm D call. Trimming removed 5 bases at V and 2 bases at J, with 14 bases between. There are 15 residues in the CDR3. Germline V gene data show CDR1 as LNHDA and CDR2 as SQIVND (reference sequence). This CDR3 reads CASSRLRDYTDTQYF. CDR3 nucleotides: TGTGCCAGTAGTCGCTTAAGGGATTACACAGATACGCAGTATTTT.

This chain connects TRBV28 to TRBJ2-7; D is possibly TRBD2 (6 bases). This CDR3 comprises 15 residues. V lost 5 bases, J lost 3 bases, and 17 bases lay in between. Germline CDR1 MDHEN, CDR2 SYDVKM. Here the CDR3 DNA reads TGTGCCAGCAGTCCCGGAGGGGCGCGGGGCTACGAGCAGTACTTC. This codes for CASSPGGARGYEQYF.

This clone turned up a few times. The rearrangement links TRBV28 to TRBJ1-1; perhaps TRBD1 as D (6 bases). V lost 6 bases, J lost 4 bases, and 18 bases lay in between. Germline V gene lookup returns CDR1 MDHEN and CDR2 SYDVKM. The CDR3 spans 15 residues. CDR3 coding DNA: TGTGCCAGCAGCTCCTACGTAGGGGGTACCACTGAAGCTTTCTTT. This codes for CASSSYVGGTTEAFF.

V gene TRBV9 combines with J gene TRBJ2-5; D is ambiguous. The CDR3 loop spans 13 amino acids. V was shortened by 5 bases and J by 4 bases, with 12 bases between the two germline ends. The germline V gene has CDR1 SGDLS and CDR2 YYNGEE. CDR3 in amino acids: CASSERLGETQYF. CDR3 coding DNA: TGTGCCAGCAGTGAAAGGCTCGGAGAGACCCAGTACTTC. The full variable domain, with the rest looked up from reference TRBV9 and TRBJ2-5, is DSGVTQTPKHLITATGQRVTLRCSPRSGDLSVYWYQQSLDQGLQFLIQYYNGEERAKGNILERFSAQQFPDLHSELNLSSLELGDSALYFCASSERLGETQYFGPGTRLLVL.

The chain is built from TRBV11-2 and TRBJ2-7; TRBD1 is a possible D gene (6 bases). Germline-derived CDR1 and CDR2 are SGHAT and FQNNGV. The V and J ends lost 4 bases and 4 bases respectively, with 14 bases between them. The CDR3 extends over 14 amino acids. CDR3 loop: CASSSMRGWYEQYF. For the CDR3, the DNA is TGTGCCAGCAGCTCAATGAGGGGGTGGTACGAGCAGTACTTC.

The genes are TRBV11-3 and TRBJ2-5, with 11 bases fitting TRBD1. J lost 6 bases, V lost 5 bases, and 11 bases had no gene match. Germline lookup yields CDR1 SGHNT and CDR2 YENEEA. This CDR3 spans 16 amino acids. The CDR3 here is CASSDGGTGGRKTQYF. CDR3 nucleotide sequence: TGTGCCAGCAGCGACGGCGGGACAGGGGGACGGAAGACCCAGTACTTC.

The V call is TRBV2, the J call TRBJ2-1; a weak D match, TRBD1 (6 bases). Germline CDR1 is SNHLY and CDR2 is FYNNEI. This CDR3 spans 13 amino acids. Trimming removed 7 bases from V and 6 bases from J, with 13 bases in between. The CDR3 spells CASKKGTSNEQFF. The DNA of the CDR3 is TGTGCCAGCAAGAAGGGGACATCCAATGAGCAGTTCTTC.

The rearrangement uses TRBV4-2 and TRBJ2-2; the D gene could be TRBD1 or TRBD2 (5 bases each). The CDR3 is 16 residues long. Germline V gene data show CDR1 as LGHNA and CDR2 as YNFKEQ. V gave up 1 base and J gave up 4 bases, with 13 bases separating them. CDR3 sequence (DNA): TGTGCCAGCAGCCAAGCCGGTGGGACCCTCACCGGGGAGCTGTTTTTT. Amino acids: CASSQAGGTLTGELFF.

The chain combines TRBV29-1 with TRBJ2-1; 8 bases map to TRBD1. The CDR3 spans 14 residues. The germline V gene encodes CDR1 SQVTM and CDR2 ANQGSEA. The V and J ends lost 7 bases and 4 bases, in that order; junction bases with no gene match: 9. CDR3 coding DNA: TGCAGCGGGGGACGACAGGGGCTTTACAATGAGCAGTTCTTC. It encodes CSGGRQGLYNEQFF.

The table lists this clone with a count of one. The gene calls are TRBV9 and TRBJ1-3, with D perhaps TRBD1 (5 bases). The CDR3 extends over 13 amino acids. Germline values: CDR1 SGDLS, CDR2 YYNGEE. V was clipped by 4 bases and J by 14 bases, with 19 bases between them. CDR3 protein: CASSIEETAPLYF. The CDR3 region has the DNA TGTGCCAGCAGCATAGAAGAGACAGCCCCTCTATATTTT.

The V gene is TRBV5-8, the J gene TRBJ2-1, with no clear D. V shed 4 bases and J shed 5 bases, with 13 bases lying between them. The CDR3 sequence is 14 residues long. CDR1 is SGHTS, CDR2 YDEGEE, per germline. The CDR3 nucleotides read TGTGCCAGCAGCCAACTTGGTACTAACAATGAGCAGTTCTTC. This sequence encodes CASSQLGTNNEQFF.

The chain has TRBV14 and TRBJ1-2; a possible D gene is TRBD1 (5 bases). Trimming took 6 bases from V and 4 from J, leaving 21 bases between them. Germline lookup yields CDR1 SGHDN and CDR2 FVKESK. The CDR3 covers 16 residues. Written as DNA, the CDR3 is TGTGCCAGCAGATCTTCCGGGACGGGCCCTCTCTATGGCTACACCTTC. Translated: CASRSSGTGPLYGYTF.

In the case of this clone: Other nucleotide sequences from this sample produce the same CDR3. The genes are TRBV9 and TRBJ2-5; possibly TRBD1 for D (6 bases). The V end lost 0 bases, the J end lost 5 bases, and 11 bases lay between the germline ends. The germline CDR1 and CDR2 sequences are SGDLS and YYNGEE. This CDR3 has 14 amino acids. Written as DNA, the CDR3 is TGTGCCAGCAGCGTAGTTTGGCAGGGGGAGACCCAGTACTTC. It encodes CASSVVWQGETQYF.

The CDR3 coding sequence is TGTGCCATCAGCAGGTGGGACAGGGGAGGAGAGACCCAGTACTTC. Protein product: CAISRWDRGGETQYF. The chain couples TRBV10-3 to TRBJ2-5; 10 nucleotides align to TRBD1. Germline CDR1 ENHRY, CDR2 SYGVKD. Unmatched junction bases numbered 8, after V lost 6 bases and J lost 4 bases. The CDR3 has 15 residues.

The chain has TRBV28 and TRBJ1-2; perhaps TRBD1 as D (6 bases). CDR1 is MDHEN and CDR2 is SYDVKM in the germline V gene. V dropped 2 bases and J dropped 5 bases, with 15 bases sitting between them. The CDR3 length is 15 residues. This CDR3 is CASSLAGGLRYGYTF. CDR3 sequence (DNA): TGTGCCAGCAGTTTAGCGGGGGGGCTGAGGTATGGCTACACCTTC.

This clone was seen only once. The rearrangement joins TRBV5-1 to TRBJ2-1, with D possibly matching TRBD1 (5 bases). The ends were cut back, 0 bases at V and 4 bases at J, with 14 bases in the middle. Germline loops: CDR1 SGHRS, CDR2 YFSETQ. The CDR3 loop spans 16 amino acids. DNA for the CDR3: TGCGCCAGCAGCTTGGATCCCTCAGCAGGGTACAATGAGCAGTTCTTC. Its translation: CASSLDPSAGYNEQFF.